This T cell receptor (beta chain) was documented in a study of cytomegalovirus exposure and HLA in healthy donors. This clone was picked up a small number of times. Its specificity is unknown. Primers included in the PCR were 60 Vbeta and 13 Jbeta primers. TCRdb keeps only in-frame clones here, not all; method: immunoSEQ multiplex PCR. Of 70,000 to 100,000 clones listed, roughly 70% were seen once; the top ten hold 2.5% to 3%. General study points: Cytomegalovirus-associated TCR beta chains were listed, numbering 150 to 200.

Trimming at V came to 3 bases and at J to 1 base, leaving 2 bases not matched to a gene. This CDR3 contains 15 residues. Per the germline V gene, CDR1 is SGHDT and CDR2 is YYEEEE. The receptor comes from a man aged 50-59 years in good health and CMV-seronegative. The sample was PBMCs. This chain connects TRBV5-6 to TRBJ1-5; TRBD1 matches at 9 bases. CDR3 sequence (DNA): TGTGCCAGCAGCTCCGGGACAGGGAGCAATCAGCCCCAGCATTTT. Residues: CASSSGTGSNQPQHF.